These 11 T cell receptor beta chains came from one sample sequenced in a study of T cell responses to AZD1222 COVID-19 vaccine (dated by TCRdb to the early 2020s). The time point label on this specimen signifies: about 28 days (+/-7) after the second vaccine dose. This specimen's treatment or condition label, per the study, means: meningococcal conjugate vaccine given as trial control. Library preparation employed the immunoSEQ multiplex PCR assay. The immuneACCESS repertoire file appears here via TCRdb, limited to in-frame rearrangements. These files lack a portion of the clones; in checked studies, under half of the deficit traces to unresolved V genes, and the cause of the others is not known. In all, the sample holds around 100,000 clones, and approximately 86% of those were seen once. The ten largest make up more than 2.5% of the sample. Sequencing used peripheral blood, obtained 28 days after the second dose of the MenACWY control vaccine. Receptor source: an adult who received the MenACWY meningococcal vaccine as a control.

The V call is TRBV29-1, the J call TRBJ2-5; TRBD2 matches 15 bases. The germline gives CDR1 SQVTM, CDR2 ANQGSEA. The CDR3 is 16 residues long. Trimming cost V 6 bases and J 8 bases; bases outside gene matches: 13. The CDR3 region has the DNA TGCAGCGTGACGGGACTAGCGGGGGGCGTCAAGGGAACCCAGTACTTC. Translating gives CSVTGLAGGVKGTQYF.

The CDR3 loop is CASSFQGSYNEQFF. CDR3 DNA: TGTGCCAGCAGCTTTCAAGGGTCCTACAATGAGCAGTTCTTC. The V gene is TRBV7-3, the J gene TRBJ2-1; D is unresolved. V dropped 3 bases and J dropped 1 base, with 7 bases sitting between them. Per germline, CDR1 SGHTA and CDR2 FQGTGA. There are 14 residues in the CDR3.

The chain has TRBV9 and TRBJ2-5; 9 nucleotides align to TRBD1. Trimming at V came to 4 bases and at J to 5 bases, leaving 6 bases not matched to a gene. Germline lookup yields CDR1 SGDLS and CDR2 YYNGEE. The CDR3 extends over 14 amino acids. The CDR3 sequence is CASSPTTGGETQYF. The CDR3 bases are TGTGCCAGCAGCCCAACGACAGGGGGGGAGACCCAGTACTTC.

The chain is built from TRBV2 and TRBJ2-5; D might be TRBD1 or TRBD2, each matching 6 bases. The CDR3 length is 15 residues. V was shortened by 5 bases and J by 0 bases, with 13 bases between the two germline ends. Germline CDR1 and CDR2: SNHLY and FYNNEI. CDR3 protein: CASSHLGGNQETQYF. Written as DNA, the CDR3 is TGTGCCAGCAGTCATCTAGGGGGGAACCAAGAGACCCAGTACTTC.

This chain joins TRBV28 and TRBJ1-1, with a possible D match to TRBD1 (5 bases). V lost 5 bases, J lost 9 bases, and 16 bases lay in between. The CDR3 spans 13 residues. Germline CDR1 is MDHEN and CDR2 is SYDVKM. CDR3 residues: CASSPQRGRKAFF. In nucleotides, the CDR3 is TGTGCCAGCAGTCCCCAACGGGGCAGGAAAGCTTTCTTT.

About this clone: Other DNA sequences of this sample code for an identical CDR3. V usage is TRBV18 and J usage is TRBJ2-5, with D perhaps TRBD1 (6 bases). Germline CDR1 and CDR2: KGHSH and LQKENI. The V gene lost 3 bases and the J gene lost 4 bases, with 9 bases spanning the gap. This CDR3 contains 13 residues. The CDR3 DNA is TGTGCCAGCTCACCGGGGGCCGGAGAGACCCAGTACTTC. It is translated as CASSPGAGETQYF.

This chain connects TRBV5-1 to TRBJ1-1; 9 bases match TRBD1. V gave up 2 bases and J gave up 3 bases; unmatched junction bases: 2. CDR3 length equals 14 residues. Looked up from germline, CDR1 is SGHRS and CDR2 is YFSETQ. CDR3 in DNA: TGCGCCAGCAGCTTAGGACAGGGGTACACTGAAGCTTTCTTT. It translates to CASSLGQGYTEAFF.

The chain links TRBV11-2 to TRBJ1-2; D remains ambiguous. Trimming stripped 1 base from V and 7 bases from J, with 10 bases between. The CDR3 is 13 amino acids. Germline-derived CDR1 and CDR2 are SGHAT and FQNNGV. CDR3 bases: TGTGCCAGCAGCTTAGCCCACCTGGGTGGCTACACCTTC. This encodes CASSLAHLGGYTF.

The chain is built from TRBV2 and TRBJ2-1, with D tentatively TRBD1 (7 bases). Germline CDR1 reads SNHLY; CDR2 reads FYNNEI. V shed 6 bases and J shed 7 bases, with 19 bases lying between them. This CDR3 region has 15 residues. The DNA for the CDR3 is TGTGCCAGCAGGGGGCCACAGGGGACTGGAAATGAGCAGTTCTTC. Translating it yields CASRGPQGTGNEQFF.

The chain links TRBV6-5 to TRBJ1-6; 7 positions agree with TRBD1. Germline loops: CDR1 MNHEY, CDR2 SVGAGI. Germline trimming cut 2 bases from V and 9 bases from J; bases unmatched to any gene: 1. This CDR3 has 13 amino acids. The CDR3 here is CASSYGTASPLHF. Here the CDR3 DNA reads TGTGCCAGCAGTTACGGGACAGCTTCACCCCTCCACTTT.

The V gene is TRBV5-1, the J gene TRBJ1-4; 7 bases are shared with TRBD1. The ends lost 3 bases at V and 4 bases at J; junction bases unmatched: 3. Germline V gives CDR1 SGHRS, CDR2 YFSETQ. This CDR3 has 14 residues. CDR3 nucleotides: TGCGCCAGCAGCTCCGGGACAGTTAATGAAAAACTGTTTTTT. Translating it yields CASSSGTVNEKLFF.